A selection of T cell receptor beta chains follows, all from one sample in a study of shared clonotypes between healthy human individuals. Generated by immunoSEQ multiplex PCR, the TCRdb table keeps only in-frame clones and is missing some. The top ten hold approximately 12% of the sample, which has about 480,000 clones, about 80% seen once. Sequenced: PBMCs. These receptors originate from a middle-aged woman in good health. Some clones in this sample may be carry-over from other donors' samples. Each CDR3 is given with its conserved first and last residue. The D gene is left open where the match is weak. Expanded clones get a size class; other rows say once, few or many, or leave the size out.

>TRBJ2-7|TRBV4-3|TRBD1|-
TGCGCCAGCAGCCAAGATTACGGGACAGACCACGAGCAGTACTTC
CASSQDYGTDHEQYF
>TRBJ2-5|TRBV10-2|TRBD1|once
TGCGCCAGCAGCCTCGGGACAGGCCCAGAGACCCAGTACTTC
CASSLGTGPETQYF
>TRBJ2-3|TRBV15|TRBD2|once
TGTGCCACCAGCAGAGATGCGGGAGGGCCCCATACGCAGTATTTT
CATSRDAGGPHTQYF
>TRBJ2-1|TRBV7-3|TRBD2|-
TGTGCCAGCAGCTTACAAGCGGGGGCCTACAATGAGCAGTTCTTC
CASSLQAGAYNEQFF
>TRBJ2-7|TRBV5-6|TRBD1|few
TGTGCCAGCAGCTCAACGGGACAGGGTGGGATCTACGAGCAGTACTTC
CASSSTGQGGIYEQYF
>TRBJ2-7|TRBV10-2|TRBD2|-
TGCGCCAGCAGTGGGACTAGCGGGAGATTGAGCGAGCAGTACTTC
CASSGTSGRLSEQYF
>TRBJ2-7|TRBV6-5|-|-
TGTGCCAGCAGTTACTCGGAGGGGAGCCGGGACGAGCAGTACTTC
CASSYSEGSRDEQYF
>TRBJ2-5|TRBV9|TRBD2|-
TGTGCCAGCAGCTCGGGACTAGCGGGAGGAGAGACCCAGTACTTC
CASSSGLAGGETQYF
>TRBJ2-3|TRBV11-2|-|-
TGTGCCAGCAGCTGGGACGCCCCCCCTGGCACAGATACGCAGTATTTT
CASSWDAPPGTDTQYF
>TRBJ2-7|TRBV28|-|-
TGTGCCAGCATGGGTCCGGGGCTAGACTACGAGCAGTACTTC
CASMGPGLDYEQYF
>TRBJ1-1|TRBV18|-|-
TGTGCCAGCTCACCGCCTGGCAGGGCGAACACTGAAGCTTTCTTT
CASSPPGRANTEAFF
>TRBJ2-1|TRBV5-4|-|-
TGTGCCAGCAGCTTGGCCGGGTGGCGGGCCCACAATGAGCAGTTCTTC
CASSLAGWRAHNEQFF
>TRBJ1-4|TRBV28|-|once
TGTGCCAGCAGTCCGACGTTGGGGGCAGGTGAAAAACTGTTTTTT
CASSPTLGAGEKLFF
>TRBJ1-3|TRBV25-1|TRBD1|-
TGTGCCGCCAGAGAGGGGGCGCCAGGAAACACCATATATTTT
CAAREGAPGNTIYF
>TRBJ2-3|TRBV18|-|once
TGTGCCAGCTCACCTAGCGGAAGCACAGATACGCAGTATTTT
CASSPSGSTDTQYF
>TRBJ2-1|TRBV5-4|TRBD2|-
TGTGCCAGCAGCTTGGCTAGCGGTCCTTACAATGAGCAGTTCTTC
CASSLASGPYNEQFF
>TRBJ1-2|TRBV27|-|-
TGTGCCAGCAGTTTACTGGGGCCCATTCTAAATGGCTACACCTTC
CASSLLGPILNGYTF
>TRBJ2-3|TRBV11-2|-|-
TGTGCCAGCAGCTTGGACGGATTTGCTAGCACAGATACGCAGTATTTT
CASSLDGFASTDTQYF
>TRBJ1-1|TRBV7-2|TRBD1|many
TGTGCCAGCAGCCCAGGGGGAGTGGCTGAAGCTTTCTTT
CASSPGGVAEAFF
>TRBJ1-5|TRBV12-1|-|-
TGTGCCAGCACCGAATTTGTGGTTAGCGATCAGCCCCAGCATTTT
CASTEFVVSDQPQHF
>TRBJ1-1|TRBV9|TRBD1|-
TGTGCCAGCACCCAGTCCGGGACAGCGAACACTGAAGCTTTCTTT
CASTQSGTANTEAFF
>TRBJ2-1|TRBV18|-|-
TGTGCCAGCTCACCCCTGACAGAGGGTGAGCAGTTCTTC
CASSPLTEGEQFF
>TRBJ2-7|TRBV15|TRBD1|-
TGTGCCACCAGCAGAGACAGGGGGTACGAGCAGTACTTC
CATSRDRGYEQYF
>TRBJ2-2|TRBV6-1|-|-
TGTGCCAGCAGTGAGGGCTTAGCGAGGACCGGGGAGCTGTTTTTT
CASSEGLARTGELFF
>TRBJ2-1|TRBV5-1|-|-
TGCGCCAGCAGCCCCGCAGGACACAATGAGCAGTTCTTC
CASSPAGHNEQFF
>TRBJ2-7|TRBV7-3|-|-
TGTGCCAGCAGCTTAATGGGTAGCTCCTACGAGCAGTACTTC
CASSLMGSSYEQYF
>TRBJ2-5|TRBV18|-|-
TGTGCCAGCTCACCACCAGGCAGACAAGAGACCCAGTACTTC
CASSPPGRQETQYF
>TRBJ2-7|TRBV19|-|few
TGTGCCAGTAGTTTTGCTGGAGGGCCCCACGAGCAGTACTTC
CASSFAGGPHEQYF
>TRBJ2-3|TRBV6-1|TRBD2|-
TGTGCCAGCACGGGACTAGTTGGCACAGATACGCAGTATTTT
CASTGLVGTDTQYF
>TRBJ2-5|TRBV28|-|-
TGTGCCAGCAGTTTGACCTTGGGACCGCAACGGCCGGGAGAGACCCAGTACTTC
CASSLTLGPQRPGETQYF
>TRBJ2-7|TRBV7-9|-|-
TGTGCCAGCAGCAGCGGCGCCTACGAGCAGTACTTC
CASSSGAYEQYF
>TRBJ2-2|TRBV5-5|TRBD1|-
TGTGCCAGCAGCCGGGACAGTGCAGTGGAGCTGTTTTTT
CASSRDSAVELFF